These 21 T cell receptor beta chains were sequenced from one sample in a study of spatial heterogeneity in lung cancer (dated by TCRdb to about 2019). Per the publication, the time point label means: sample taken at primary tumor resection. Libraries were constructed by 5' RACE. The run used a NextSeq 500. TCRdb reprocessed the public reads (quality trimming at Q25 with fastp, clone calling with MiXCR) and kept in-frame beta chains. For every CDR3 protein sequence, its rows merge into one entry that carries the most common genes and DNA. Recorded for this sample are more than 80,000 distinct CDR3 sequences; about 12% of them occurred a single time. The ten largest account for more than 40% of the sample. Sequences were derived from PBMCs, sampled at surgery. These receptors were taken from a male donor with early-stage non-small cell lung cancer.

This clonotype has just a few counts. This CDR3 is CSASFGYTF. The DNA of the CDR3 is TGCAGTGCTAGCTTTGGCTACACCTTC. This chain connects TRBV20-1 to TRBJ1-2; D is unresolved. Between the trimmed V and J ends, which lost 3 bases and 7 bases, there was a span of 3 bases. The CDR3 covers 9 residues. Looked up from germline, CDR1 is DFQATT and CDR2 is SNEGSKA (reference sequence).

The chain uses TRBV6-2 or TRBV6-3 and TRBJ2-7; 12 nucleotides align to TRBD1. This CDR3 is built from 21 residues. CDR1 is MNHEY, CDR2 SVGEGT, per germline. The V gene end was trimmed by 4 bases and the J gene end by 0 bases; junction bases not matched to a gene: 19. The CDR3 sequence is CASSLLLLPGQGARSSYEQYF. The CDR3 DNA reads as TGTGCCAGCAGTTTACTCCTCTTACCGGGACAGGGGGCCCGGAGCTCCTACGAGCAGTACTTC.

This clonotype was counted ten times or more. The chain combines TRBV29-1 with TRBJ2-7, with D possibly TRBD1 on 6 matching bases. Looked up from germline, CDR1 is SQVTM and CDR2 is ANQGSEA. The length of the CDR3 is 16 residues. V lost 4 bases and J 0 bases, leaving 19 bases between the germline ends. Here the CDR3 DNA reads TGCAGCGTTGTAAAAGACAGGCTCTCTACCTCCTACGAGCAGTACTTC. Protein product: CSVVKDRLSTSYEQYF.

Ten or more counts support this clonotype. The chain couples TRBV12-3 or TRBV12-4 to TRBJ1-5; D may be TRBD1 (5 bases). Trimming took off 6 bases at V and 0 bases at J, with 18 bases between the two ends. The CDR3 has 17 amino acids. CDR3 in DNA: TGTGCCAGCAGCAACCGCGGACATCGCTATAGCAATCAGCCCCAGCATTTT. This codes for CASSNRGHRYSNQPQHF.

This clonotype was observed a handful of times. The chain couples TRBV7-9 to TRBJ2-7, with TRBD1 matching over 7 bases. Germline CDR1 reads SEHNR; CDR2 reads FQNEAQ (reference sequence). This CDR3 contains 14 residues. V was clipped by 5 bases and J by 2 bases; unmatched bases: 6. The CDR3 spells CASSGGQDPYEQYF. In DNA, the CDR3 is TGTGCCAGCAGCGGCGGACAGGACCCCTACGAGCAGTACTTC.

This clonotype was found many times. This rearrangement joins TRBV24-1 to TRBJ1-5, with D maybe TRBD1 (5 bases). The CDR3 is 12 amino acids. Germline V gives CDR1 KGHDR, CDR2 SFDVKD. Trimming removed 7 bases at V and 9 bases at J, with 12 bases between. CDR3 DNA: TGTGCCACCAGCCAGGGCCTGGGGCCCCAGCATTTT. Translating gives CATSQGLGPQHF.

CDR3 sequence (DNA): TGTGCCACCAGCAACCGACTAGCGGGAGTTCCCGAGCAGTACTTC. It encodes CATSNRLAGVPEQYF. This sequence joins TRBV15 and TRBJ2-7; the match to TRBD2 covers 12 bases. Trimming at V came to 4 bases and at J to 6 bases, leaving 7 bases not matched to a gene. CDR1 and CDR2 (germline): LNHNV, YYDKDF (reference sequence). There are 15 residues in the CDR3.

The J gene is TRBJ2-1, the V gene TRBV7-9; the D is unclear. Trimming left V 4 bases short and J 9 bases short, with 10 bases between. CDR1 and CDR2 from the germline V gene are SEHNR and FQNEAQ (reference sequence). This CDR3 has 12 residues. DNA for the CDR3: TGTGCCAGCAGCTCCGTACCAACTGAGCAGTTCTTC. Translation gives CASSSVPTEQFF. Based on the CDR3 plus reference TRBV7-9 and TRBJ2-1, the full variable domain is DTGVSQNPRHKITKRGQNVTFRCDPISEHNRLYWYRQTLGQGPEFLTYFQNEAQLEKSRLLSDRFSAERPKGSFSTLEIQRTEQGDSAMYLCASSSVPTEQFFGPGTRLTVL.

In this sample, this clonotype turned up a few times. This chain links TRBV28 with TRBJ2-2; D is possibly TRBD1 (5 bases). Germline V lookup: CDR1 MDHEN, CDR2 SYDVKM. V gave up 7 bases and J gave up 0 bases, with 12 bases separating them. The CDR3 has 15 residues. CDR3 in amino acids: CASTPPGTNTGELFF. Here the CDR3 DNA reads TGTGCCAGCACCCCCCCAGGGACGAACACCGGGGAGCTGTTTTTT. Full variable domain (rest looked up from reference TRBV28 and TRBJ2-2): DVKVTQSSRYLVKRTGEKVFLECVQDMDHENMFWYRQDPGLGLRLIYFSYDVKMKEKGDIPEGYSVSREKKERFSLILESASTNQTSMYLCASTPPGTNTGELFFGEGSRLTVL.

CDR3 DNA sequence: TGCGCCAGCAGCGCCGGGACAACTCTACTAGCGATCAGCACAGATACGCAGTATTTT. Translation gives CASSAGTTLLAISTDTQYF. The chain links TRBV5-1 to TRBJ2-3; tentatively, D is TRBD2 (7 bases). The V end lost 4 bases, the J end lost 0 bases, and 24 bases lay between the germline ends. Germline values: CDR1 SGHRS, CDR2 YFSETQ. The CDR3 has 19 residues.

The chain links TRBV28 to TRBJ2-3, with D perhaps assigned TRBD1 or TRBD2 (5 bases each). The germline gives CDR1 MDHEN, CDR2 SYDVKM. V was clipped by 6 bases and J by 1 base, with 14 bases between them. This CDR3 has 15 amino acids. CDR3 sequence (DNA): TGTGCCAGCAGCACACCGGGACGGCGCACAGATACGCAGTATTTT. Amino acid sequence: CASSTPGRRTDTQYF.

This clonotype was detected many times. The chain couples TRBV20-1 to TRBJ2-1; TRBD2 aligns across 14 bases. V shed 2 bases, J shed 4 bases, and the junction held 4 bases outside the gene matches. The CDR3 is made up of 16 amino acids. Germline assignment: CDR1 DFQATT and CDR2 SNEGSKA (reference sequence). The CDR3 DNA reads TGCAGTGCTAGAAAGGGACTAGCGGGAGCTTACAATGAGCAGTTCTTC. It translates to CSARKGLAGAYNEQFF.

V is TRBV27 and J is TRBJ2-4, with a weak D call TRBD1 (5 bases). This CDR3 has 15 residues. Germline lookup yields CDR1 MNHEY and CDR2 SMNVEV (reference sequence). Trimming stripped 1 base from V and 15 bases from J, with 22 bases between. The CDR3 loop reads CASSLFARAVGKRYF. The CDR3 DNA follows: TGTGCCAGCAGTTTATTCGCCAGGGCGGTAGGAAAGCGGTACTTC.

The rearrangement joins TRBV7-2 to TRBJ2-3; the D gene is possibly TRBD2 (6 bases). This CDR3 comprises 13 residues. Looked up from germline, CDR1 is SGHTA and CDR2 is FQGNSA. The ends were cut back, 2 bases at V and 6 bases at J, with 9 bases in the middle. Written as DNA, the CDR3 is TGTGCCAGCAGCTTACAAGGGAGGGATACGCAGTATTTT. As protein: CASSLQGRDTQYF. The full variable domain, rest sourced from reference TRBV7-2 and TRBJ2-3, is GAGVSQSPSNKVTEKGKDVELRCDPISGHTALYWYRQSLGQGLEFLIYFQGNSAPDKSGLPSDRFSAERTGGSVSTLTIQRTQQEDSAVYLCASSLQGRDTQYFGPGTRLTVL.

This clonotype was seen at least ten times. The V gene is TRBV20-1, the J gene TRBJ2-7; TRBD1 or TRBD2 may be the D gene (5 bases each). This CDR3 region has 13 residues. V gave up 5 bases and J gave up 0 bases, with 11 bases separating them. The germline gives CDR1 DFQATT, CDR2 SNEGSKA (reference sequence). CDR3 loop: CSAGDGSSYEQYF. The CDR3 coding sequence is TGCAGTGCTGGGGACGGTAGCTCCTACGAGCAGTACTTC.

V is TRBV5-5 and J is TRBJ2-2; D not certain. The V and J ends lost 0 bases and 5 bases respectively, with 11 bases between them. The CDR3 length is 15 residues. The V gene's germline CDR1 is SGHKS and CDR2 YYEKEE (reference sequence). CDR3 nucleotides: TGTGCCAGCAGCTTGGCGGTGGTGAAGACCGGGGAGCTGTTTTTT. As protein: CASSLAVVKTGELFF.

This clonotype was detected ten times or more. The V gene is TRBV28, the J gene TRBJ2-1, with TRBD1 identical over 8 bases. CDR3 size: 14 residues. Germline V gene lookup returns CDR1 MDHEN and CDR2 SYDVKM. V was pared by 3 bases and J by 8 bases, with 6 bases of the junction left unmatched. The CDR3 DNA sequence: TGTGCCAGCAGTTTGGCAGGGGGCCTTGATGAGCAGTTCTTC. Protein sequence: CASSLAGGLDEQFF.

This clonotype was detected ten times or more. This chain joins TRBV7-2 and TRBJ1-5, with a weak D call TRBD1 (6 bases). V dropped 4 bases and J dropped 3 bases, with 13 bases sitting between them. The CDR3 totals 15 residues. The germline CDR1 and CDR2 sequences are SGHTA and FQGNSA. The CDR3 is CASSSGTLFNQPQHF. In DNA form, the CDR3 reads TGTGCCAGCAGCTCCGGGACACTTTTCAATCAGCCCCAGCATTTT.

The chain couples TRBV27 to TRBJ1-1; TRBD1 might be the D (6 bases). V lost 3 bases and J 6 bases, leaving 11 bases between the germline ends. Germline V lookup: CDR1 MNHEY, CDR2 SMNVEV (reference sequence). CDR3 length equals 13 residues. The CDR3 loop is CASSLGPGAEAFF. CDR3 sequence (DNA): TGTGCCAGCAGTTTGGGGCCAGGGGCTGAAGCTTTCTTT.

The sample holds a few counts of this clonotype. The chain combines TRBV7-9 with TRBJ2-5; no definite D call. The CDR3 spans 16 residues. Germline V gene sequence: CDR1 SEHNR, CDR2 FQNEAQ (reference sequence). V was shortened by 2 bases and J by 5 bases, with 18 bases between the two germline ends. The CDR3 DNA is TGTGCCAGCAGCTTATCCCAGGCGCCGACGAGGGAGACCCAGTACTTC. Translating it yields CASSLSQAPTRETQYF. Combining the CDR3 with reference TRBV7-9 and TRBJ2-5 gives the whole variable domain DTGVSQNPRHKITKRGQNVTFRCDPISEHNRLYWYRQTLGQGPEFLTYFQNEAQLEKSRLLSDRFSAERPKGSFSTLEIQRTEQGDSAMYLCASSLSQAPTRETQYFGPGTRLLVL.

This clonotype has just a few counts. The rearrangement links TRBV5-1 to TRBJ2-7; 8 bases agree with TRBD2. The CDR3 spans 15 residues. CDR1 is SGHRS, CDR2 YFSETQ, per germline. The J segment lost 7 bases and the V segment lost 0 bases, leaving 9 bases of the junction unmatched. CDR3 sequence reads: CASSLAEAGAMEQYF. Here the CDR3 DNA reads TGCGCCAGCAGCTTGGCCGAAGCGGGAGCGATGGAGCAGTACTTC.